The next 9 T cell receptor beta chains were all read from a single sample in a study of response to subunit inactivated influenza vaccine. TCRdb used MiXCR to reprocess the RT-PCR reads, holding one entry per CDR3 protein. This table has some 500,000 distinct CDR3 sequences, 10% to 15% appearing once. The sequenced sample was PBMCs from blood, obtained about 6 weeks after vaccination. These receptors all come from a man between 45 and 60 years old who received an inactivated influenza vaccine.

V gene TRBV6-2 or TRBV6-3 combines with J gene TRBJ2-5; D remains ambiguous. The CDR3 covers 13 residues. V dropped 0 bases and J dropped 5 bases, with 7 bases sitting between them. Germline V gene data show CDR1 as MNHEY and CDR2 as SVGEGT. The CDR3 DNA follows: TGTGCCAGCAGTTACTCGGTGTATGAGACCCAGTACTTC. Translation: CASSYSVYETQYF.

This clonotype occurred a few times. The chain employs TRBV29-1 and TRBJ2-5; D tentatively fits TRBD1 or TRBD2 (6 bases each). This CDR3 region has 17 residues. Per germline, CDR1 SQVTM and CDR2 ANQGSEA. V was trimmed by 3 bases and J by 5 bases, leaving 25 bases between them. The CDR3 loop is CSVDRGGIGGWRETQYF. CDR3 nucleotides: TGCAGCGTTGACCGTGGGGGGATAGGGGGTTGGCGCGAGACCCAGTACTTC.

This clonotype showed up just a few times. The chain employs TRBV5-1 and TRBJ2-5; 13 bases fit TRBD2. The germline V gene has CDR1 SGHRS and CDR2 YFSETQ. V lost 3 bases to trimming and J lost 6 bases; unmatched junction nucleotides: 2. The CDR3 contains 14 residues. CDR3 region: CASSSTSGRKTQYF. In DNA, the CDR3 is TGCGCCAGCAGCTCGACTAGCGGGAGGAAGACCCAGTACTTC.

In this sample, this clonotype turned up a few times. CDR3 nucleotide sequence: TGTGCCAGCAGCTTAGAACGCGGTAATGGCTACACCTTC. It yields the protein CASSLERGNGYTF. V usage is TRBV7-2 and J usage is TRBJ1-2, with D hard to call. V shed 1 base and J shed 6 bases, with 9 bases lying between them. Germline lookup yields CDR1 SGHTA and CDR2 FQGNSA. CDR3 length equals 13 residues.

In its sample, this clonotype was seen a few times. The J gene is TRBJ2-1, the V gene TRBV4-3; 7 positions agree with TRBD1. This CDR3 comprises 14 residues. Germline CDR1 reads LGHNA; CDR2 reads YSLEER. J gave up 6 bases and V 4 bases, and 6 bases lay outside the gene matches. Here the CDR3 DNA reads TGCGCCAGCAGCCGAGGGGACAGCGGCAATGAGCAGTTCTTC. It translates to CASSRGDSGNEQFF.

This clonotype has more than one count but fewer than ten. This sequence joins TRBV5-1 and TRBJ2-3; D possibly corresponds to TRBD2 (6 bases). V was cut by 3 bases and J by 4 bases, with 12 bases left in between. The CDR3 consists of 14 residues. The germline CDR1 and CDR2 sequences are SGHRS and YFSETQ. The chain's CDR3 is CASSSAPGADTQYF. CDR3 bases: TGCGCCAGCAGCTCGGCTCCGGGGGCAGATACGCAGTATTTT.

This clonotype was seen a handful of times. The chain joins TRBV24-1 to TRBJ2-3; D unresolved. Germline CDR1 KGHDR, CDR2 SFDVKD. Trimming took 4 bases from V and 0 from J, leaving 16 bases between them. The length of the CDR3 is 17 residues. The CDR3 DNA reads TGTGCCACCAGTGAAACAAAAACTAAATCTAGCACAGATACGCAGTATTTT. It encodes CATSETKTKSSTDTQYF.

This clonotype was seen a handful of times. The chain employs TRBV6-2 or TRBV6-3 and TRBJ1-2, with D possibly being TRBD1 (5 bases). The V end lost 10 bases, the J end lost 2 bases, and 11 bases lay between the germline ends. CDR1 is MNHEY, CDR2 SVGEGT, per germline. The CDR3 has 12 residues. The DNA for the CDR3 is TGTGCCACTGGGGCCACCAACTATGGCTACACCTTC. It translates to CATGATNYGYTF.

This clonotype was recorded a few times. The chain couples TRBV5-6 to TRBJ2-7, with 15 bases lining up with TRBD2. Germline V CDR1 and CDR2: SGHDT, YYEEEE. V shed 5 bases and J 3 bases; nucleotides not matched to a gene: 12. The CDR3 spans 18 residues. The CDR3 region is CASRSGLAGGSKIYEQYF. Written as DNA, the CDR3 is TGTGCCAGCAGATCTGGACTAGCGGGAGGGTCCAAGATCTACGAGCAGTACTTC.